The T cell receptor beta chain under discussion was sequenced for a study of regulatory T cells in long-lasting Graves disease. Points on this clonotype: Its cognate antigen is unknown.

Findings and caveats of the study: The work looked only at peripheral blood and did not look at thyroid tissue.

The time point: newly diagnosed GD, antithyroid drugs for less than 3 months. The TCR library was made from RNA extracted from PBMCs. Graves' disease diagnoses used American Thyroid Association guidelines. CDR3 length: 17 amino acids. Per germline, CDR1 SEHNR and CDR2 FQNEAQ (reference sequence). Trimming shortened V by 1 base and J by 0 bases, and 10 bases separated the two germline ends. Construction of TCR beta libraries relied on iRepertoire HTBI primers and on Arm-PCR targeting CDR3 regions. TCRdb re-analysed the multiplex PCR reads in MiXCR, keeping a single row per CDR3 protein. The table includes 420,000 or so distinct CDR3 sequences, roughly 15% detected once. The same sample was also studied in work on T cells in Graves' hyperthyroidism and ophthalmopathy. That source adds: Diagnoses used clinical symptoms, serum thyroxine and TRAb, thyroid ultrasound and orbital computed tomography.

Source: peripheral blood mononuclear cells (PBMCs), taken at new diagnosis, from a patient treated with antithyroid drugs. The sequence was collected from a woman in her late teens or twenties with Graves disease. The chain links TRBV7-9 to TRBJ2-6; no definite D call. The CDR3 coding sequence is TGTGCCAGCAGCTTAGGCGTAGACTTCTCTGGGGCCAACGTCCTGACTTTC. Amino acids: CASSLGVDFSGANVLTF.